The clone carrying this TCR beta chain was counted between two and nine times. Its matching antigen is unknown. J was trimmed by 6 bases and V by 8 bases; bases with no gene match: 10. The CDR3 has 15 amino acids. The germline gives CDR1 SGHVS, CDR2 FQNEAQ. The data were taken from a study of somatic mutations in cytotoxic T cells in rheumatoid arthritis. Regarding the study as a whole: For about an eighth of the 65 patients, a single CD8+ clone accounted for more than 20% of CD8+ cells. Statistical analysis of the slight TRBV07 underrepresentation in rheumatoid arthritis patients did not adjust for multiple comparisons.

Per the original methods: Concordance between patient CD8+ clones exceeding 1% and published virus-specific TCRB sequences was infrequent. Assay used: immunoSEQ multiplex PCR; TCRdb lists only in-frame clones, some missing. V and J calls and clone size are copied from that table; D and trimming were computed from the DNA. The sample records approximately 19,000 clones, approximately 80% being singletons. The sequence was collected from an adult with rheumatoid arthritis. Source material: CD8+ T cells sorted from blood. This chain connects TRBV7-8 to TRBJ2-1, with TRBD1 matching 10 bases. As DNA, the CDR3 is TGTGCCAGCTCCCCGGAGACAGGGGGCTTCAATGAGCAGTTCTTC. Translation gives CASSPETGGFNEQFF.